This T cell receptor beta chain was documented in a study of shared clonotypes between healthy human individuals. Turning to the study itself: Aged between 18 and 49, the donors were two women and three men.

Method: immunoSEQ multiplex PCR; TCRdb's copy keeps in-frame clones and lacks some. This sample has some 2,000,000 clones, with 85% to 95% found just once. V dropped 5 bases and J dropped 6 bases, with 13 bases sitting between them. The CDR3 has 14 residues. In germline, CDR1 is WNHNN, CDR2 SYGVQD (reference sequence). The sample taken for sequencing was naive CD4+ T cells sorted from blood. Subset: CD45RA+ positively selected. The rearrangement links TRBV10-1 to TRBJ2-2, with D perhaps matching TRBD1 (6 bases). The receptor's source is a man younger than 35 in good health. CDR3 residues: CASSSGTTAGELFF. The CDR3 nucleotides read TGCGCCAGCAGTTCCGGGACAACTGCCGGGGAGCTGTTTTTT.